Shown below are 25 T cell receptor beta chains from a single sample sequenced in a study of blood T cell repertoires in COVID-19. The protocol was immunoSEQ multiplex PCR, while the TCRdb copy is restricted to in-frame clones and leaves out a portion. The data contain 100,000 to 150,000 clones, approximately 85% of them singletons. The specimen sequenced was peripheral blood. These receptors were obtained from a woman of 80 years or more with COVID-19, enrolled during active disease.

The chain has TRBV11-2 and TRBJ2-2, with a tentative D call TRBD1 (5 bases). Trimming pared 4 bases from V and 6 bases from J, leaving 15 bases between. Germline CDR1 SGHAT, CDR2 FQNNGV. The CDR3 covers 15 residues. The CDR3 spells CASSSQGSQSGELFF. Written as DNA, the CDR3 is TGTGCCAGCAGCTCCCAGGGAAGTCAATCCGGGGAGCTGTTTTTT.

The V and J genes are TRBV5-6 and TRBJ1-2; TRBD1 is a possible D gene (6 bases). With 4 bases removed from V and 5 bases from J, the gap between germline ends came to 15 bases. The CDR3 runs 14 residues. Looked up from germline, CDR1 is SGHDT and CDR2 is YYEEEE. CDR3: CASSRGQEGYGYTF. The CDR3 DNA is TGTGCCAGCAGCCGGGGACAAGAAGGGTATGGCTACACCTTC.

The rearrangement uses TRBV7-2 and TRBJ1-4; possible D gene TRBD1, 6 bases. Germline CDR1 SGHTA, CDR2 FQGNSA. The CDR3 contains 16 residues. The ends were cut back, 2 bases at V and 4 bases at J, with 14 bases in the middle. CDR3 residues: CASSLMSTGYNEKLFF. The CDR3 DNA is TGTGCCAGCAGCTTAATGTCGACAGGTTATAATGAAAAACTGTTTTTT.

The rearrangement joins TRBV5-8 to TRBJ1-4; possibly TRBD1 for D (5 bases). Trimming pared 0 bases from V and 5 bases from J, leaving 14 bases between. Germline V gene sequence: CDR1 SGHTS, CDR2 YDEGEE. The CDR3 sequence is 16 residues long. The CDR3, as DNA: TGTGCCAGCAGCTTGGGGAACAGGATCCGAAATGAAAAACTGTTTTTT. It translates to CASSLGNRIRNEKLFF.

The CDR3 loop reads CASSVSSGRAWEQYF. CDR3 DNA: TGTGCCAGCAGCGTTTCTAGCGGGAGGGCCTGGGAGCAGTACTTC. The chain has TRBV9 and TRBJ2-7, with 12 nucleotides matching TRBD2. From germline, CDR1 is SGDLS and CDR2 YYNGEE. The CDR3 consists of 15 residues. V lost 2 bases to trimming and J lost 7 bases; unmatched junction nucleotides: 7.

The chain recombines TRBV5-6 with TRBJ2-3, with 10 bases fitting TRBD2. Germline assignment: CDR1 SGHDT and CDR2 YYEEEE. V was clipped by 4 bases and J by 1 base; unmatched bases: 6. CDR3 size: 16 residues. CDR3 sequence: CASSKRTSGRTDTQYF. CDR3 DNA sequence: TGTGCCAGCAGCAAAAGGACTAGCGGTCGCACAGATACGCAGTATTTT.

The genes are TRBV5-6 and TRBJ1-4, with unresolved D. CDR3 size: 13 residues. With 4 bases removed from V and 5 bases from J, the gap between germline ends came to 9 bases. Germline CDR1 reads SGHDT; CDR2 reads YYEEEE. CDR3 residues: CASSTDGNEKLFF. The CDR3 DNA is TGTGCCAGCAGCACCGACGGGAATGAAAAACTGTTTTTT.

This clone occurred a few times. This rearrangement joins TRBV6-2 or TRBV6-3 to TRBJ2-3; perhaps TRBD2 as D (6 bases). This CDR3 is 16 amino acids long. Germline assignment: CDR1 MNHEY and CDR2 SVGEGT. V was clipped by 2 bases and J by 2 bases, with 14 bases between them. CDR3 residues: CASSYAVAGYTDTQYF. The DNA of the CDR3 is TGTGCCAGCAGTTACGCTGTGGCGGGGTACACAGATACGCAGTATTTT.

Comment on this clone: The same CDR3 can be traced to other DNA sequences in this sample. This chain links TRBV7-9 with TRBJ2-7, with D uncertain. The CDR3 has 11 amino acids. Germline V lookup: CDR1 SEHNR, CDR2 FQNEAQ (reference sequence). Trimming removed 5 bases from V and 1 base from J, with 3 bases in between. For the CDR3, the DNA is TGTGCCAGCAGCCGGTCCTACGAGCAGTACTTC. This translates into CASSRSYEQYF.

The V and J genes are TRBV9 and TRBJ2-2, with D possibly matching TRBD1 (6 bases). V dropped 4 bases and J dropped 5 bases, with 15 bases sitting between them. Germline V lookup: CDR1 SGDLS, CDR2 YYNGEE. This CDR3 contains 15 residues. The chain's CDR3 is CASSPRTVLTGELFF. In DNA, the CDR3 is TGTGCCAGCAGCCCGCGGACAGTACTAACCGGGGAGCTGTTTTTT.

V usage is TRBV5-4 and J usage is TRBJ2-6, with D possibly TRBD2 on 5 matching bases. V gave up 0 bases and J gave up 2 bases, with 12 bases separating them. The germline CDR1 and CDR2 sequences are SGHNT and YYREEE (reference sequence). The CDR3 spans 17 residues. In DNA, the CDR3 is TGTGCCAGCAGCTTGGGGGCCTCCGGGGCTGGGGCCAACGTCCTGACTTTC. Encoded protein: CASSLGASGAGANVLTF. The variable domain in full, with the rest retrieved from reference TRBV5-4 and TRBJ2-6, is ETGVTQSPTHLIKTRGQQVTLRCSSQSGHNTVSWYQQALGQGPQFIFQYYREEENGRGNFPPRFSGLQFPNYSSELNVNALELDDSALYLCASSLGASGAGANVLTFGAGSRLTVL.

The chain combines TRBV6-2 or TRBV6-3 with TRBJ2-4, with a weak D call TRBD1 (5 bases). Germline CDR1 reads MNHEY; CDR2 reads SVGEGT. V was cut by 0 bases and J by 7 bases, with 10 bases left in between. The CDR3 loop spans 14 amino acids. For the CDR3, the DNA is TGTGCCAGCAGTTACTCCGGCCAGGGTAACATTCAGTACTTC. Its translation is CASSYSGQGNIQYF.

CDR3 DNA: TGTGCCAGTATCGGGTCAGGGGGTGACTATGAGCAGTTCTTC. It codes for CASIGSGGDYEQFF. The rearrangement uses TRBV19 and TRBJ2-1; 7 bases agree with TRBD1. The CDR3 is 14 residues long. With 7 bases clipped from V and 8 bases from J, the junction kept 11 bases outside the gene matches. Germline assignment: CDR1 LNHDA and CDR2 SQIVND (reference sequence).

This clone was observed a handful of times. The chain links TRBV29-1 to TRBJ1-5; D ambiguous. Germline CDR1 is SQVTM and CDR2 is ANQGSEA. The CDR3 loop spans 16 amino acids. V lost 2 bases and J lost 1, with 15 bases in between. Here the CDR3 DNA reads TGCAGCGTTGAAAAACCCCCGGGTATGAGCAATCAGCCCCAGCATTTT. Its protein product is CSVEKPPGMSNQPQHF.

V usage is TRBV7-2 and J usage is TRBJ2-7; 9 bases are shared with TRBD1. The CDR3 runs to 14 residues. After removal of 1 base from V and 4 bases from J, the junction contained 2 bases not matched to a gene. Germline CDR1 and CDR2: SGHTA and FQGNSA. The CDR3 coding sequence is TGTGCCAGCAGCTTAGATGGACAGGGGTACGAGCAGTACTTC. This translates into CASSLDGQGYEQYF.

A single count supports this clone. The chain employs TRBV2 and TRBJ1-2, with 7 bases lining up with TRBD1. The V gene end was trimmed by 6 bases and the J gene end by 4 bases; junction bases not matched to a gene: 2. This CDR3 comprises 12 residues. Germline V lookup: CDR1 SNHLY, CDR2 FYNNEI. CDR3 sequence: CASSWDSYGYTF. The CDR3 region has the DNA TGTGCCAGCAGCTGGGACAGCTATGGCTACACCTTC.

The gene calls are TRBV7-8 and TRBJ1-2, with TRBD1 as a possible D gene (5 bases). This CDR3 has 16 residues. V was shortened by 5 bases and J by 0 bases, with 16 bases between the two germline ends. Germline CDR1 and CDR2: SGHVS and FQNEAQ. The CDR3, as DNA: TGTGCCAGCAGCCCTAGGACACAGGCTGCTAACTATGGCTACACCTTC. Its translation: CASSPRTQAANYGYTF.

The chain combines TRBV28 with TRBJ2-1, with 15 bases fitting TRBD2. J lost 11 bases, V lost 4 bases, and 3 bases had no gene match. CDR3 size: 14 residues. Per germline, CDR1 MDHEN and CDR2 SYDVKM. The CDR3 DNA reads TGTGCCAGCAGTTGGGGACTAGCGGGAGGAAAGCAGTTCTTC. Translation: CASSWGLAGGKQFF.

CDR3 in amino acids: CASSSNSNQPQHF. The CDR3 coding sequence is TGTGCCAGCAGTTCAAATAGCAATCAGCCCCAGCATTTT. The chain links TRBV6-5 to TRBJ1-5; D is undetermined. Trimming took 4 bases from V and 0 from J, leaving 4 bases between them. The CDR3 totals 13 residues. In germline, CDR1 is MNHEY, CDR2 SVGAGI.

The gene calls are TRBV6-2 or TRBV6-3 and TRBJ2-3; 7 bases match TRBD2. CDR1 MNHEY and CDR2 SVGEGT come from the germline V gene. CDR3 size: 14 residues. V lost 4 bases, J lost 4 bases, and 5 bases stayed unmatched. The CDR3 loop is CASSSSGKADTQYF. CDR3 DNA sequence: TGTGCCAGCAGTTCCAGCGGGAAGGCAGATACGCAGTATTTT.

CDR3 region: CAIRTAGRNEQFF. Written as DNA, the CDR3 is TGTGCCATCAGGACAGCGGGTCGGAATGAGCAGTTCTTC. This chain connects TRBV5-8 to TRBJ2-1; D may match TRBD1 or TRBD2 (6 bases each). Germline-derived CDR1 and CDR2 are SGHTS and YDEGEE. The CDR3 loop spans 13 amino acids. V was trimmed by 9 bases and J by 7 bases, leaving 17 bases between them.

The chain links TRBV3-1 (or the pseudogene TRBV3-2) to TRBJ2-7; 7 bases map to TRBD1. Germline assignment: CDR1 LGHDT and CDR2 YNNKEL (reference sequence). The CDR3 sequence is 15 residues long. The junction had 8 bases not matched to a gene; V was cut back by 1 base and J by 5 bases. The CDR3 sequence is CASSQVGTAVDEQYF. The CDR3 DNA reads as TGTGCCAGCAGCCAAGTAGGGACAGCCGTCGACGAGCAGTACTTC.

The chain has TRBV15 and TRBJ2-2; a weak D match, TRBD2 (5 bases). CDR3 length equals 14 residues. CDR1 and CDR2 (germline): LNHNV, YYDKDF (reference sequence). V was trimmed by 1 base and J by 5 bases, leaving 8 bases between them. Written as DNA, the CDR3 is TGTGCCACCAGCAGAGGTCGGGGTACCGGGGAGCTGTTTTTT. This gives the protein CATSRGRGTGELFF.

CDR3 sequence (DNA): TGCGCCAGCAGCCAAGATCCTCCTAGCCGGGGAGAAGAGACCCAGTACTTC. This codes for CASSQDPPSRGEETQYF. This rearrangement joins TRBV4-3 to TRBJ2-5; a weak D match, TRBD2 (5 bases). V dropped 0 bases and J dropped 3 bases, with 17 bases sitting between them. Looked up from germline, CDR1 is LGHNA and CDR2 is YSLEER. This CDR3 spans 17 amino acids.

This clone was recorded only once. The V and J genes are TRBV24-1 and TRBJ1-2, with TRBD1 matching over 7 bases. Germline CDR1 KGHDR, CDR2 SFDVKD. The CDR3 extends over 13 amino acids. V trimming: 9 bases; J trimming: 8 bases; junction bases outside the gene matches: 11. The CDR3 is CATGTRGASGYTF. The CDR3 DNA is TGTGCCACCGGCACCAGGGGGGCTAGCGGCTACACCTTC.